Listed below are T cell receptor beta chains from one sample, sequenced in a study of radiation and T cells in renal cell carcinoma. Some clones are missing from TCRdb's copy, which holds only in-frame ones; the method was immunoSEQ multiplex PCR. In the table there are about 170,000 clones, roughly 90% of which are singletons. Sequencing was performed on blood, taken from a patient whose treatment included radiotherapy and nephrectomy. The receptor source for this set is a woman aged 45 to 65 with renal cell carcinoma. Both conserved end residues are part of each CDR3. A D gene is named only where the DNA matches it firmly. The listing skips clone size in some rows; elsewhere it reads once, few, many or a size class.

NA	TRBV19	TRBJ2-7	NA	CASSLRSEGDEQYF	TGTGCCAGTAGTTTACGGTCGGAGGGCGACGAGCAGTACTTC
NA	TRBV15	TRBJ1-3	NA	CATSRDPSPLGNTIYF	TGTGCCACCAGCAGAGATCCAAGCCCGCTAGGAAACACCATATATTTT
NA	TRBV19	TRBJ2-2	NA	CASSHRAGELFF	TGTGCCAGTAGCCACAGGGCCGGGGAGCTGTTTTTT
TRBD1	TRBV7-3	TRBJ2-5	NA	CASSLTGTVQETQYF	TGTGCCAGCAGCTTAACGGGGACAGTCCAAGAGACCCAGTACTTC
NA	TRBV27	TRBJ2-5	NA	CASSSWTESQETQYF	TGTGCCAGCAGTTCCTGGACAGAAAGTCAAGAGACCCAGTACTTC
NA	TRBV30	TRBJ2-1	NA	CACGRNEQFF	TGTGCCTGCGGACGCAATGAGCAGTTCTTC
NA	TRBV5-5	TRBJ2-7	NA	CASSFRGTGEQYF	TGTGCCAGCAGCTTCAGGGGGACTGGAGAGCAGTACTTC
TRBD1	TRBV7-9	TRBJ2-7	NA	CASSTNRGRIYEQYF	TGTGCCAGCAGCACAAACAGGGGAAGAATCTACGAGCAGTACTTC
TRBD1	TRBV7-2	TRBJ1-1	NA	CASSLNRGDTEAFF	TGTGCCAGCAGCCTAAACAGGGGGGACACTGAAGCTTTCTTT
NA	TRBV25-1	TRBJ2-6	NA	CASSNSGANVLTF	TGTGCCAGCTCTAACTCTGGGGCCAACGTCCTGACTTTC
NA	TRBV6-1	TRBJ1-1	few	CASTPGVGTEAFF	TGTGCCAGCACCCCAGGGGTGGGAACTGAAGCTTTCTTT
TRBD1	TRBV6-6	TRBJ2-7	NA	CASSSSGGGESYEQYF	TGTGCCAGCAGTTCCTCAGGGGGCGGAGAGTCCTACGAGCAGTACTTC
NA	TRBV7-2	TRBJ2-5	NA	CASSLITGSPETQYF	TGTGCCAGCAGCTTAATAACCGGATCCCCAGAGACCCAGTACTTC
NA	TRBV7-9	TRBJ2-1	NA	CASSSTRISSYNEQFF	TGTGCCAGCAGCTCGACGCGGATCAGCTCCTACAATGAGCAGTTCTTC
TRBD1	TRBV5-6	TRBJ2-5	NA	CASSLKPGQGETQYF	TGTGCCAGCAGCTTAAAACCGGGACAGGGAGAGACCCAGTACTTC
NA	TRBV7-9	TRBJ1-1	NA	CASSRAGDTEAFF	TGTGCCAGCAGCCGGGCGGGGGACACTGAAGCTTTCTTT
NA	TRBV7-9	TRBJ2-1	NA	CASSLNRADEQFF	TGTGCCAGCAGCTTAAACAGGGCCGATGAGCAGTTCTTC
TRBD1	TRBV9	TRBJ1-1	NA	CASSARQGNTEAFF	TGTGCCAGCAGCGCCCGACAGGGAAACACTGAAGCTTTCTTT
TRBD2	TRBV7-2	TRBJ2-2	NA	CASSLVGGGIIGELFF	TGTGCCAGCAGCTTAGTTGGCGGGGGGATAATCGGGGAGCTGTTTTTT
TRBD1	TRBV5-1	TRBJ2-7	few	CASSLDRGDEQYF	TGCGCCAGCAGCCTCGACAGGGGCGACGAGCAGTACTTC
NA	TRBV6-6	TRBJ1-1	NA	CASKERNLGMNTEAFF	TGTGCCAGCAAAGAGAGGAACCTGGGAATGAACACTGAAGCTTTCTTT
NA	TRBV10-3	TRBJ1-2	NA	CASGDSANYGYTF	TGTGCCAGCGGCGACAGTGCTAACTATGGCTACACCTTC
NA	TRBV13	TRBJ2-1	NA	CASSFPTRILENEQFF	TGTGCCAGCAGCTTCCCGACTAGAATCCTCGAAAATGAGCAGTTCTTC
NA	TRBV9	TRBJ2-3	NA	CASSVEGRSSTDTQYF	TGTGCCAGCAGCGTAGAGGGCCGGTCTAGCACAGATACGCAGTATTTT
NA	TRBV7-8	TRBJ1-2	NA	CASSLAGGNYGYTF	TGTGCCAGCAGCTTAGCAGGAGGGAACTATGGCTACACCTTC
NA	TRBV6-1	TRBJ1-2	NA	CASRDVGGFSYGYTF	TGTGCCAGCAGAGACGTGGGGGGATTTTCCTATGGCTACACCTTC
NA	TRBV19	TRBJ2-3	NA	CASSMSGLFWDTQYF	TGTGCCAGTAGTATGTCCGGACTGTTTTGGGATACGCAGTATTTT
TRBD1	TRBV6-5	TRBJ1-5	NA	CARRQGCYQPQHF	TGTGCCAGACGACAGGGGTGCTATCAGCCCCAGCATTTT
NA	TRBV7-6	TRBJ1-2	NA	CASSPPEGSSGYTF	TGTGCCAGCAGCCCCCCCGAGGGCTCGTCCGGCTACACCTTC
NA	TRBV9	TRBJ1-2	NA	CASSVVGRDYGYTF	TGTGCCAGCAGCGTAGTAGGGCGGGACTATGGCTACACCTTC